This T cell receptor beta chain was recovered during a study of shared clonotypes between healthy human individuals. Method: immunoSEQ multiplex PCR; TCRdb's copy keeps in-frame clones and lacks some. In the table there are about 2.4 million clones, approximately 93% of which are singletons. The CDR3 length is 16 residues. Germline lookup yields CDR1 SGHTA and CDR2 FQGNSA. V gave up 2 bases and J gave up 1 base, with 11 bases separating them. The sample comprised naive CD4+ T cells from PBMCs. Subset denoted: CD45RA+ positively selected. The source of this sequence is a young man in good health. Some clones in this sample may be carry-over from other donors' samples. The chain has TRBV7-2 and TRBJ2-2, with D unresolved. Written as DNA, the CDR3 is TGTGCCAGCAGCTTAAGGGATTCGGTGAACACCGGGGAGCTGTTTTTT. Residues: CASSLRDSVNTGELFF.